This T cell receptor (beta chain) was documented in a study of regulatory T cells in long-lasting Graves disease. The germline V gene encodes CDR1 ENHRY and CDR2 SYGVKD. J was trimmed by 9 bases and V by 7 bases; bases with no gene match: 3. This CDR3 has 13 amino acids. The study, taken as a whole, reports: Accuracy may have suffered from the small sample size. Less diverse TCR repertoires were seen in persistent Graves' patients than in newly diagnosed ones. Persistent disease preferred TRBV28, TRBJ1-2 and TRBJ2-5; new disease, TRBV20-1 and TRBJ2-1.

The time point was: persistent/refractory GD, antithyroid drugs over 5 years with positive TRAb. The TCR library was prepared using RNA isolated from PBMCs. To make TCR beta libraries, researchers used iRepertoire HTBI primers and Arm-PCR of CDR3 regions. Each CDR3 protein is one row after TCRdb ran MiXCR on the multiplex PCR reads. The data show 450,000 or so distinct CDR3 sequences, with under 25% seen just once and around 13% held by the top ten. This clonotype occurred a few times. Antigen: not known. The source is a female donor with Graves disease. Here the sequenced sample was peripheral blood mononuclear cells (PBMCs), taken when the disease was refractory, from a patient treated with antithyroid drugs. The rearrangement joins TRBV10-3 to TRBJ2-2, with 12 bases matching TRBD2. The CDR3: CAIKTSGSRELFF. CDR3 sequence (DNA): TGTGCCATCAAGACTAGCGGGAGCAGGGAGCTGTTTTTT.